The 18 T cell receptor beta chains reported below all come from one sample, sequenced in a study of T cell changes during pregnancy in multiple sclerosis. Clones were sequenced by immunoSEQ multiplex PCR, and TCRdb holds only the in-frame ones, with some missing. The sample contains 90,000 to 120,000 clones, 92% of which appear only once. Sample: peripheral blood, taken in the third trimester of pregnancy. The receptors stem from a female donor in good health, enrolled as a control in a pregnancy study.

This sequence joins TRBV9 and TRBJ2-1; 9 bases are a match to TRBD1. This CDR3 contains 15 residues. Trimming removed 2 bases from V and 5 bases from J; junction bases left unmatched: 5. Per the germline V gene, CDR1 is SGDLS and CDR2 is YYNGEE. The CDR3 region has the DNA TGTGCCAGCAGCGTCGGACAGGGGCCCCACAATGAGCAGTTCTTC. This codes for CASSVGQGPHNEQFF.

This chain links TRBV7-9 with TRBJ1-4, with D maybe TRBD1 (6 bases). Per the germline V gene, CDR1 is SEHNR and CDR2 is FQNEAQ (reference sequence). The CDR3 is made up of 16 amino acids. V was trimmed by 3 bases and J by 0 bases, leaving 11 bases between them. The CDR3 spells CASSFPRGPTNEKLFF. The CDR3 coding sequence is TGTGCCAGCAGCTTCCCCAGGGGACCAACTAATGAAAAACTGTTTTTT.

The V call is TRBV6-5, the J call TRBJ1-1, with 8 bases matching TRBD1. CDR3 length equals 13 residues. Germline CDR1 MNHEY, CDR2 SVGAGI. Trimming took 6 bases from V and 5 from J; bases not matched to a gene: 5. Written as DNA, the CDR3 is TGTGCCAGCAGCCGGACAGGGAGGACTGAAGCTTTCTTT. This sequence encodes CASSRTGRTEAFF.

The gene calls are TRBV5-4 and TRBJ1-5; TRBD1 matches at 7 bases. This CDR3 has 14 amino acids. Germline loops: CDR1 SGHNT, CDR2 YYREEE (reference sequence). Losses at the gene ends were 0 bases for V and 7 bases for J; bases not matched to a gene: 4. The CDR3 spells CASSLEGAGQPQHF. DNA of the CDR3: TGTGCCAGCAGCTTGGAGGGGGCGGGCCAGCCCCAGCATTTT.

CDR3 coding DNA: TGTGCCAGCAGTTTTAGTCCGTACAATGAGCAGTTCTTC. Amino acids: CASSFSPYNEQFF. The chain links TRBV27 to TRBJ2-1; D uncertain. CDR3 length: 13 amino acids. Trimming removed 3 bases at V and 4 bases at J, with 7 bases between. The germline V gene encodes CDR1 MNHEY and CDR2 SMNVEV (reference sequence).

The J gene is TRBJ2-5, the V gene TRBV6-1; D is unresolved. Germline CDR1 is MNHNS and CDR2 is SASEGT. This CDR3 is built from 11 residues. Trimming cost V 10 bases and J 1 base, with 7 bases left between them. DNA of the CDR3: TGTGCCACTGGCCTCCAAGAGACCCAGTACTTC. Its translation is CATGLQETQYF.

The rearrangement links TRBV9 to TRBJ2-3; TRBD2 matches at 11 bases. Looked up from germline, CDR1 is SGDLS and CDR2 is YYNGEE. V shed 0 bases and J 0 bases; nucleotides not matched to a gene: 6. This CDR3 has 18 amino acids. The CDR3, as DNA: TGTGCCAGCAGCGTAGGGTGGGCTAGCGGGGGGAGCACAGATACGCAGTATTTT. Protein sequence: CASSVGWASGGSTDTQYF.

J is TRBJ2-1 and V is TRBV11-3, with a weak D call TRBD2 (5 bases). CDR1 is SGHNT, CDR2 YENEEA, per germline. Trimming took off 5 bases at V and 0 bases at J, with 11 bases between the two ends. The CDR3 loop spans 15 amino acids. CDR3 bases: TGTGCCAGCAGCGAGGGTTTTAGCTCCTACAATGAGCAGTTCTTC. It translates to CASSEGFSSYNEQFF. Full variable domain (rest looked up from reference TRBV11-3 and TRBJ2-1): EAGVVQSPRYKIIEKKQPVAFWCNPISGHNTLYWYLQNLGQGPELLIRYENEEAVDDSQLPKDRFSAERLKGVDSTLKIQPAELGDSAVYLCASSEGFSSYNEQFFGPGTRLTVL.

V is TRBV21-1 and J is TRBJ1-3; the D call TRBD1 from the table was never checked on the DNA. TRBV21-1 is recorded as a pseudogene. CDR3 length: 16 residues. The CDR3 nucleotides are TGTGCCAGCAAGGGGGTCCAAACGGCCTCTGGAAACACCATATATTTT. Translated: CASKGVQTASGNTIYF.

This clone turned up a few times. The chain is built from TRBV30 and TRBJ1-1; a weak D match, TRBD1 (5 bases). The CDR3 spans 13 residues. Germline assignment: CDR1 GTSNPN and CDR2 SVGIG (reference sequence). The V and J ends lost 4 bases and 1 base respectively, with 10 bases between them. In DNA, the CDR3 is TGTGCCTGGAATCAACAGGAGAACACTGAAGCTTTCTTT. Translated, it gives CAWNQQENTEAFF.

This clone was detected only once. The rearrangement uses TRBV27 and TRBJ2-2, with 7 bases lining up with TRBD1. Germline V gene data show CDR1 as MNHEY and CDR2 as SMNVEV (reference sequence). Germline trimming cut 5 bases from V and 4 bases from J; bases unmatched to any gene: 7. The CDR3 is 15 amino acids. In nucleotides, the CDR3 is TGTGCCAGCAGTCAGGACAGGATGGGCACCGGGGAGCTGTTTTTT. Protein sequence: CASSQDRMGTGELFF.

The V and J genes are TRBV19 and TRBJ1-5; 7 nucleotides match TRBD1. CDR3 length: 14 residues. Germline CDR1 LNHDA, CDR2 SQIVND (reference sequence). J lost 4 bases, V lost 5 bases, and 5 bases had no gene match. In DNA, the CDR3 is TGTGCCAGTAGTCCCCAACAGGGGAATCAGCCCCAGCATTTT. Its translation is CASSPQQGNQPQHF.

V usage is TRBV25-1 and J usage is TRBJ1-3, with unresolved D. This CDR3 contains 13 residues. Trimming removed 4 bases at V and 0 bases at J, with 4 bases between. Germline V gene sequence: CDR1 MGHDK, CDR2 SYGVNS. The CDR3 region has the DNA TGTGCCAGCAGTGCCTTCTCTGGAAACACCATATATTTT. This codes for CASSAFSGNTIYF.

The V gene is TRBV7-2, the J gene TRBJ2-5, with 8 bases that match TRBD2. This CDR3 region has 15 residues. The trim removed 0 bases at V and 4 bases at J, leaving 4 bases unmatched. Germline V gene lookup returns CDR1 SGHTA and CDR2 FQGNSA. This chain's CDR3 is CASSLAGLAGETQYF. The CDR3 DNA sequence: TGTGCCAGCAGCTTAGCGGGCCTAGCGGGAGAGACCCAGTACTTC. The whole variable domain, filled in from reference TRBV7-2 and TRBJ2-5, reads GAGVSQSPSNKVTEKGKDVELRCDPISGHTALYWYRQSLGQGLEFLIYFQGNSAPDKSGLPSDRFSAERTGGSVSTLTIQRTQQEDSAVYLCASSLAGLAGETQYFGPGTRLLVL.

The gene calls are TRBV5-1 and TRBJ1-2, with D hard to call. The V end lost 1 base, the J end lost 5 bases, and 12 bases lay between the germline ends. Germline lookup yields CDR1 SGHRS and CDR2 YFSETQ. The CDR3 loop spans 14 amino acids. CDR3 loop: CASSLQETGYGYTF. CDR3 DNA sequence: TGCGCCAGCAGCTTGCAGGAAACTGGATATGGCTACACCTTC.

The CDR3 DNA follows: TGTGCCAGCAGCCCAACAGGGGTAATGGAGACCCAGTACTTC. Amino acids: CASSPTGVMETQYF. This chain joins TRBV7-8 and TRBJ2-5; 7 bases map to TRBD1. Unmatched junction bases numbered 8, after V lost 5 bases and J lost 5 bases. The CDR3 covers 14 residues. Germline lookup yields CDR1 SGHVS and CDR2 FQNEAQ.

This chain links TRBV7-9 with TRBJ2-7; 7 bases map to TRBD2. Germline CDR1 reads SEHNR; CDR2 reads FQNEAQ (reference sequence). This CDR3 region has 15 residues. V lost 10 bases to trimming and J lost 4 bases; unmatched junction nucleotides: 16. CDR3 bases: TGTGCCACCCGCTTAGTGGGCGGGGAGGGATACGAGCAGTACTTC. Protein sequence: CATRLVGGEGYEQYF. Based on the CDR3 plus reference TRBV7-9 and TRBJ2-7, the full variable domain is DTGVSQNPRHKITKRGQNVTFRCDPISEHNRLYWYRQTLGQGPEFLTYFQNEAQLEKSRLLSDRFSAERPKGSFSTLEIQRTEQGDSAMYLCATRLVGGEGYEQYFGPGTRLTVT.

In nucleotides, the CDR3 is TGCGCCAGCAGCTTGGTCCCAGGGGTCGACACTGAAGCTTTCTTT. This encodes CASSLVPGVDTEAFF. The chain couples TRBV5-1 to TRBJ1-1; maybe TRBD1 (6 bases). V was trimmed by 0 bases and J by 3 bases, leaving 12 bases between them. Germline V CDR1 and CDR2: SGHRS, YFSETQ. The CDR3 sequence is 15 residues long.